This T cell receptor (beta chain) was obtained from a study of blood T cell repertoires in COVID-19 (TCRdb year 2020). In terms of the full investigation: The collaborator samples originated in the United States, Italy and Spain and spanned the acute and convalescent phases of COVID-19. The prospective study material was composed of cDNA or gDNA derived from T cells, B-cell-depleted T cells, or PBMCs. Deeply sampled blood TCRbeta repertoires from subjects exposed to, actively infected with, or recovered from COVID-19 were included in the dataset. The repertoires were released in a freely available public database meant as a resource for research on the immune response to SARS-CoV-2. Samples came from the ongoing ImmuneRACE study (first 160 participants) plus 1,254 subjects from 6 global collaborators. The sample metadata nearly always contained a de-identified subject ID, COVID-19 status, age in years and sex. HLA class I and class II types, where available, came from metadata supplied by the sample provider rather than from assay-based typing. The paper as a whole reports these results and caveats: How much clinical and demographic metadata was included differed by source and by participant, and the metadata was provided uncurated.

A remark on this clone: Its target antigen remains unknown. Base qualities were left out, and no much larger clone turns up one base away.

The immunoSEQ Assay, a bias-controlled multiplex PCR, was used to amplify TCRbeta CDR3 regions from genomic DNA. Per the original workflow: The number of nucleated cells in each sample was estimated from the amplification of reference gene primers within the assay. Sequence reads were collapsed and filtered to measure the absolute abundance of every unique TCRbeta CDR3 rearrangement. For each sample, productive Simpson clonality was calculated as the square root of Simpson's diversity index across productive rearrangements. Sourced from immuneACCESS, this table was stored by TCRdb with only in-frame sequences that have V and J called. A share of the clones is absent; for the studies checked, an unresolved V gene accounts for under half, and the remainder has no known explanation. The V and J calls and clone size are taken from that table; D and trimming were inferred from the DNA. This sample has roughly 11,000 clones in its table, and roughly 82% of those were observed once. The ten largest clones add up to about a fifth of the sample.

The collaborating institutions used their own protocols to collect whole blood in K2EDTA tubes. For TCRbeta analysis, collaborators shipped samples in one of three forms: frozen whole blood, isolated PBMCs, or DNA extracted from either of those sample types. From a lookup of the germline V gene, CDR1 and CDR2 are LGHNA and YSLEER. The CDR3 covers 15 residues, taking in both the cysteine and the phenylalanine. Just CDR3 DNA is preserved here, 45 bases in frame from base 1. V and J lose 2 bases and 4 bases, and a span of 14 bases separates them. The chain is assembled from TRBV4-3 and TRBJ1-1; tentative D gene TRBD1, with 6 bases matching. The sequence was obtained from a human donor in a cohort sampled during active COVID-19. Sequenced sample: peripheral blood. The encoded CDR3 is CASSQRGGWGTEAFF. The sequence in DNA is TGCGCCAGCAGCCAAAGGGGGGGATGGGGCACTGAAGCTTTCTTT.